This T cell receptor beta chain was retrieved from a study of T-cell memory formation after mild COVID-19. Study as a whole: TCR clusters mostly belonged to single donors. Findings of the study overall: What remained unconfirmed was the SARS-CoV-2 specificity of second-wave clones peaking on day 37.

Turning to this clonotype: Its target is not known.

Trimming took off 3 bases at V and 5 bases at J, with 12 bases between the two ends. CDR3 length: 13 residues. CDR1 is DFQATT and CDR2 is SNEGSKA in the germline V gene (reference sequence). The 5'RACE method, run with constant-segment primers, produced TCR alpha and TCR beta cDNA libraries (carrying sample barcodes and UMIs). TCRdb re-called the 5' RACE reads through MiXCR, storing one row per CDR3 protein. The sample lists 380,000 or so distinct CDR3 sequences; approximately 14% were seen once. Material: PBMCs or a T cell subset sorted from them (not recorded which). This chain uses TRBV20-1 with TRBJ2-3; the D gene is possibly TRBD2 (7 bases). This sequence was found in a man aged 18-30 years who had mild COVID-19 (a few samples of this study predate the infection). Cell type and time point are not known. The CDR3 region is CSARGGREDTQYF. DNA of the CDR3: TGCAGTGCTAGGGGGGGGCGAGAAGATACGCAGTATTTT.